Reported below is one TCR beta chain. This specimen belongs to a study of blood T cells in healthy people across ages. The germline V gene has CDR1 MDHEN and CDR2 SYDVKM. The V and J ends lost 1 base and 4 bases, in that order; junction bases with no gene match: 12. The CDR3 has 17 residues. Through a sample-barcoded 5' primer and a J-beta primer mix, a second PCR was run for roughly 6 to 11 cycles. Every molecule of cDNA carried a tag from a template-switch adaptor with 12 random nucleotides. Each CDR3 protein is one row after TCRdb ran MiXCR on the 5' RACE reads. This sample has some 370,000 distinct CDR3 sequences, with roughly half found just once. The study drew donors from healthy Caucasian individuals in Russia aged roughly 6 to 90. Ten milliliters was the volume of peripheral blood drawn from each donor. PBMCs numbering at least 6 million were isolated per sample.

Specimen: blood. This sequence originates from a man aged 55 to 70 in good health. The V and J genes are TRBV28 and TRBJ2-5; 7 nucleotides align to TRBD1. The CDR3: CASSLFGRGQRGETQYF. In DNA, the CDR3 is TGTGCCAGCAGTTTATTCGGTAGGGGACAGAGGGGAGAGACCCAGTACTTC.